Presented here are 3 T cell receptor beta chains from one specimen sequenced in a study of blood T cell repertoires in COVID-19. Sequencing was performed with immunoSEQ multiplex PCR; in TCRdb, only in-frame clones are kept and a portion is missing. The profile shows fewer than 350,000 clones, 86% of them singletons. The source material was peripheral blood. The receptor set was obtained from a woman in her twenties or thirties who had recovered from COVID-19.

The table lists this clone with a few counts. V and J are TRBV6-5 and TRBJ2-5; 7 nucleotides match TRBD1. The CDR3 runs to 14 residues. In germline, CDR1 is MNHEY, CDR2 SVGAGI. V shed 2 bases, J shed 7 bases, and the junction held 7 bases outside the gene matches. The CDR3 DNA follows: TGTGCCAGCAGTTACCTAGGACAGGATGGGACCCAGTACTTC. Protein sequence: CASSYLGQDGTQYF.

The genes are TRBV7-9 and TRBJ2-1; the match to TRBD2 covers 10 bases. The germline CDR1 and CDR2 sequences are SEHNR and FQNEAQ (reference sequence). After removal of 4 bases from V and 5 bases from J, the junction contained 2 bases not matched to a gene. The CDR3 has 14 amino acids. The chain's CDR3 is CASSWTSGNNEQFF. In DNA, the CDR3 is TGTGCCAGCAGCTGGACTAGCGGTAACAATGAGCAGTTCTTC.

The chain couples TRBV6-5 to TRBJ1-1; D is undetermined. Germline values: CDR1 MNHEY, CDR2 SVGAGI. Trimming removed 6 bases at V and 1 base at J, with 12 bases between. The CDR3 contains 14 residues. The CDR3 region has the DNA TGTGCCAGCAGCCGGGGTATGAAGAACACTGAAGCTTTCTTT. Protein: CASSRGMKNTEAFF.